This T cell receptor beta chain emerged from a study of metastatic and nonmetastatic thyroid tumors. About the research overall: Repertoires from blood and tumor or nodule tissue of malignant and benign thyroid patients were compared.

With MiXCR, TCRdb reprocessed the PCR reads. Altogether 24,000 or so clones are present, around 13% being singletons, with the ten largest covering roughly 18%. All patients reached thyroid surgery having received no treatment beforehand. This clone was detected many times. CDR3 size: 16 residues. With V trimmed by 2 bases and J by 6 bases, 6 bases remained unmatched. Germline loops: CDR1 SGHRS, CDR2 YFSETQ. The receptor was derived from a female donor with papillary thyroid cancer or a benign thyroid nodule (not recorded which). Some clones in this sample may be carry-over from other donors' samples. The chain couples TRBV5-1 to TRBJ2-1; 12 nucleotides line up with TRBD1. The source material was blood. The CDR3, as DNA: TGCGCCAGCAGCTTACAGGGACAGGGGGCGGTCAATGAGCAGTTCTTC. Its protein product is CASSLQGQGAVNEQFF.